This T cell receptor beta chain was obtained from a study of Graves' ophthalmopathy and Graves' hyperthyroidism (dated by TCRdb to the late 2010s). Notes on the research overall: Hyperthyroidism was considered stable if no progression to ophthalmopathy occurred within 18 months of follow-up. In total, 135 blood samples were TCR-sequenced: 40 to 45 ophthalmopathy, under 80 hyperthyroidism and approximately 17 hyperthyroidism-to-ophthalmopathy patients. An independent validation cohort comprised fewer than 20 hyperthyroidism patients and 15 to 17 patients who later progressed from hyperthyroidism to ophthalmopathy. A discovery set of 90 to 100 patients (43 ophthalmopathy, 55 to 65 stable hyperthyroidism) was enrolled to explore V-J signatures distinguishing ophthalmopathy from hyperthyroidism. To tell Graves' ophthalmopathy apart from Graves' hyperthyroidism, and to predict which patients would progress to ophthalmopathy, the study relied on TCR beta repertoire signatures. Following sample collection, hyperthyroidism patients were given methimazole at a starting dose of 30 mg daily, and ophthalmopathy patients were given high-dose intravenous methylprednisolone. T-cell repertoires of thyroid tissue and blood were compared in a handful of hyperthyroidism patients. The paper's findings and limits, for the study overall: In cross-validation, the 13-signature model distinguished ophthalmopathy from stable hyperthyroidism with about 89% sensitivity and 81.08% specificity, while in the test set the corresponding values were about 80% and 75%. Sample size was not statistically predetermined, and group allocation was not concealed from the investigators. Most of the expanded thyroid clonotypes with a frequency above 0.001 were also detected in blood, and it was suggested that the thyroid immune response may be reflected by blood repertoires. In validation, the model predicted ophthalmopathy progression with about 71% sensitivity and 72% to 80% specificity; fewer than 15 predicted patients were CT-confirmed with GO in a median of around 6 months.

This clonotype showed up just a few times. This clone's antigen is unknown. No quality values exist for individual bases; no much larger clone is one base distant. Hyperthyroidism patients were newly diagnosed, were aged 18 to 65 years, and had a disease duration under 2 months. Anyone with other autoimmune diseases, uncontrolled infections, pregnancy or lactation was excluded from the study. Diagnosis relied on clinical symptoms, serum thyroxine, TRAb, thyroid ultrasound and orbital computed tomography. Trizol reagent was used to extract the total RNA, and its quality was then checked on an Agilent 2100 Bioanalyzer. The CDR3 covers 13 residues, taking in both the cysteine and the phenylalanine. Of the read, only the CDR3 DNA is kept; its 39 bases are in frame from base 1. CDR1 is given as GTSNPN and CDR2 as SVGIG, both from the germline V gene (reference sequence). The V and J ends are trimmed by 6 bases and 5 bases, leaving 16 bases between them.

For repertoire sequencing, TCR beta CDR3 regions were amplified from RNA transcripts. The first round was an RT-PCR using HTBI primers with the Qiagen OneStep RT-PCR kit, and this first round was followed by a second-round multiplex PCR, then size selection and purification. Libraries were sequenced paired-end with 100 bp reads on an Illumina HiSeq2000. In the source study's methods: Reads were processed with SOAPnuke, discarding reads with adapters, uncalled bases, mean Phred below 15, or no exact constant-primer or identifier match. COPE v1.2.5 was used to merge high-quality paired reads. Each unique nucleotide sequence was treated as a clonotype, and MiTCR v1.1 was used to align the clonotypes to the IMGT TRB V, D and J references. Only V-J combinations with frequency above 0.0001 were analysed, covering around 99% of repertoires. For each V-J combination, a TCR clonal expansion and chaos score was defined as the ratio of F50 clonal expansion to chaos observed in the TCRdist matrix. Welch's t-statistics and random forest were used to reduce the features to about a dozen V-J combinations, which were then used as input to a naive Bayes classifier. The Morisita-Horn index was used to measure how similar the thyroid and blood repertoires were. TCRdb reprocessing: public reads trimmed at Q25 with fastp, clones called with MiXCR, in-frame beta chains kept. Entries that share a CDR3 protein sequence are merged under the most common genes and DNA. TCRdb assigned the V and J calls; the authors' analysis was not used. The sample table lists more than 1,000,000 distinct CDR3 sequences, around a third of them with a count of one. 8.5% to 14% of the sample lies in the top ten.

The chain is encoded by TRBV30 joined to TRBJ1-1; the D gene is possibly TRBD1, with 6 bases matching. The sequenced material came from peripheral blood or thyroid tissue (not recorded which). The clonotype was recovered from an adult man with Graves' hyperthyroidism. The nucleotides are TGTGCCTGTTCGACAGGTTATGGGACTGAAGCTTTCTTT. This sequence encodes CACSTGYGTEAFF.